A single sample is the source of the 6 T cell receptor beta chains below, sequenced in a study of shared clonotypes between healthy human individuals. Sequenced by immunoSEQ multiplex PCR; TCRdb stores in-frame clones only, minus some. Of around 560,000 clones listed, approximately 95% were seen once; the top ten hold around 0.12%. Naive CD8 cells lacked CD45RO, underwent positive selection for CCR7 and left out terminally differentiated effector memory CD45RA+ cells. Material for sequencing was naive CD8+ T cells sorted from blood. These receptors all stem from a young woman in good health.

The genes are TRBV5-6 and TRBJ2-2; 7 positions match TRBD2. The V gene's germline CDR1 is SGHDT and CDR2 YYEEEE. The CDR3 runs 18 residues. Trimming cost V 0 bases and J 6 bases; bases outside gene matches: 14. The CDR3 region is CASSLGGGSTFLPGELFF. The CDR3 DNA reads as TGTGCCAGCAGCTTGGGCGGCGGGAGTACTTTCCTCCCCGGGGAGCTGTTTTTT. The whole variable domain, remainder taken from reference TRBV5-6 and TRBJ2-2, is DAGVTQSPTHLIKTRGQQVTLRCSPKSGHDTVSWYQQALGQGPQFIFQYYEEEERQRGNFPDRFSGHQFPNYSSELNVNALLLGDSALYLCASSLGGGSTFLPGELFFGEGSRLTVL.

The gene calls are TRBV18 and TRBJ1-4, with D perhaps TRBD1 (5 bases). CDR3 length: 15 amino acids. Germline CDR1 reads KGHSH; CDR2 reads LQKENI. Between the trimmed V and J ends, which lost 9 bases and 0 bases, there was a span of 14 bases. CDR3 nucleotide sequence: TGTGCCAGTTCCTCCCCGACAGCAACTAATGAAAAACTGTTTTTT. It yields the protein CASSSPTATNEKLFF.

This sequence joins TRBV19 and TRBJ1-2; 10 bases map to TRBD1. The CDR3 covers 14 residues. Germline lookup yields CDR1 LNHDA and CDR2 SQIVND (reference sequence). J was trimmed by 1 base and V by 7 bases; bases with no gene match: 3. CDR3 nucleotide sequence: TGTGCCAGTAAAGGGACAGGGGATAACTATGGCTACACCTTC. Translated: CASKGTGDNYGYTF.

The V and J genes are TRBV9 and TRBJ2-3; D not resolved. The CDR3 consists of 15 residues. Trimming took off 0 bases at V and 2 bases at J, with 10 bases between the two ends. Germline V gene sequence: CDR1 SGDLS, CDR2 YYNGEE. CDR3 region: CASSVESFLTDTQYF. The CDR3 coding sequence is TGTGCCAGCAGCGTAGAAAGTTTTCTCACAGATACGCAGTATTTT.

The chain links TRBV7-7 to TRBJ2-2; D is possibly TRBD2 (6 bases). From germline, CDR1 is SSHAT and CDR2 FNYEAQ (reference sequence). This CDR3 comprises 14 residues. V lost 5 bases and J lost 6, with 13 bases in between. CDR3 region: CASSPTSRAGELFF. CDR3 DNA sequence: TGTGCCAGCAGCCCCACTAGCCGAGCCGGGGAGCTGTTTTTT. Combining the CDR3 with reference TRBV7-7 and TRBJ2-2 gives the whole variable domain GAGVSQSPRYKVTKRGQDVTLRCDPISSHATLYWYQQALGQGPEFLTYFNYEAQPDKSGLPSDRFSAERPEGSISTLTIQRTEQRDSAMYRCASSPTSRAGELFFGEGSRLTVL.

This sequence joins TRBV10-3 and TRBJ2-1, with unresolved D. V was clipped by 2 bases and J by 8 bases, with 13 bases between them. The CDR3 runs to 14 residues. Germline V gene data show CDR1 as ENHRY and CDR2 as SYGVKD. The CDR3 bases are TGTGCCATCAGTGAGGGAACCCCGGCGGATGAGCAGTTCTTC. Translation gives CAISEGTPADEQFF.